The sequence of this T cell receptor (beta chain) was determined in a study of blood T cell repertoires in COVID-19. Study overall: The United States, Italy and Spain supplied acute and convalescent COVID-19 samples.

Source study methods: For nucleated cells, counts were estimated from reference gene primer amplification. Sequencing was performed with immunoSEQ multiplex PCR; in TCRdb, only in-frame clones are kept and a portion is missing. Clone size and the V and J calls come from that table; the DNA yielded D and trimming. The sample holds about 250,000 clones; over 75% are singletons and the top ten take over 1.5%. This CDR3 comprises 16 residues. CDR1 and CDR2 (germline): KGHSH, LQKENI. V lost 4 bases, J lost 0 bases, and 4 bases stayed unmatched. Participants came from 24 US areas, aged about 18 to 89 years.

Sequenced input: PBMCs or T cells enriched from blood (not recorded which). The chain employs TRBV18 and TRBJ2-5; 11 nucleotides match TRBD1. This clonotype was sampled from a man aged 35-49 years who had recovered from COVID-19. The CDR3 sequence: CASSLLGQGDQETQYF. The CDR3, as DNA: TGTGCCAGCTCACTACTGGGACAGGGGGACCAAGAGACCCAGTACTTC.